This T cell receptor beta chain emerged from a study of shared clonotypes between healthy human individuals. Note on this clone: Its antigen is not known. Other DNA sequences within the sample encode an identical CDR3.

Findings and limits, study-wide: On the whole, naive subsets had larger estimated richness than memory subsets had.

The CDR3 extends over 14 amino acids. V was pared by 4 bases and J by 5 bases, with 15 bases between. In germline, CDR1 is SGHRS, CDR2 YFSETQ. Samples underwent the assay at deep level. Replicate sorted-subset PCRs were loaded with 150 to 250 ng DNA, 31,000 or so T cell genomes. The method was immunoSEQ multiplex PCR; TCRdb's version includes in-frame clones alone and lacks a portion of them. The sample has 1,500,000 or so clones, 98% to 99% seen once; the top ten hold 0.36%. This chain links TRBV5-1 with TRBJ2-5, with D perhaps matching TRBD1 or TRBD2 (6 bases each). The TCR sequence derives from a man in his thirties or forties in good health. The sequencing sample was made of naive CD4+ T cells sorted from blood. Subset in this sample: CD45RA+ positively selected. The CDR3 DNA reads as TGCGCCAGCAGCCGGGGGCAGGGTCAGGAGACCCAGTACTTC. It is translated as CASSRGQGQETQYF.